The 9 T cell receptor beta chains presented below share a single source sample, sequenced in a study of blood T cells in healthy people across ages. A second PCR of about 7 to 12 cycles used a sample-barcoded 5' primer and a J-beta primer mix. TCRdb passed the 5' RACE reads through MiXCR, listing each CDR3 protein once. The sample includes around 1.7 million distinct CDR3 sequences, roughly 30% of them seen just once. The source material was blood. Every receptor here comes from a woman aged 25 to 39 in good health.

This chain connects TRBV3-1 to TRBJ1-2, with TRBD1 as a possible D gene (6 bases). The V gene's germline CDR1 is LGHDT and CDR2 YNNKEL (reference sequence). This CDR3 spans 14 amino acids. V lost 2 bases, J lost 4 bases, and 11 bases lay in between. CDR3 residues: CASSQRRTAYGYTF. Written as DNA, the CDR3 is TGTGCCAGCAGCCAACGTCGGACAGCCTATGGCTACACCTTC. The full variable domain, its missing parts supplied by reference TRBV3-1 and TRBJ1-2, is DTAVSQTPKYLVTQMGNDKSIKCEQNLGHDTMYWYKQDSKKFLKIMFSYNNKELIINETVPNRFSPKSPDKAHLNLHINSLELGDSAVYFCASSQRRTAYGYTFGSGTRLTVV.

This clonotype was found a few times. The chain links TRBV12-3 or TRBV12-4 to TRBJ1-1; D gene uncertain. This CDR3 has 12 amino acids. V lost 7 bases, J lost 5 bases, and 11 bases lay in between. CDR3 residues: CASTLEYTEAFF. CDR3 bases: TGTGCCAGCACCCTCGAATATACTGAAGCTTTCTTT.

This clonotype has just a few counts. V and J are TRBV18 and TRBJ1-2; TRBD1 matches at 8 bases. This CDR3 contains 15 residues. The V gene's germline CDR1 is KGHSH and CDR2 LQKENI. The junction had 10 bases not matched to a gene; V was cut back by 2 bases and J by 8 bases. The CDR3 DNA sequence: TGTGCCAGCTCACCATACTCCGACAGGGGCGAGGGCTACACCTTC. Amino acid sequence: CASSPYSDRGEGYTF.

The rearrangement joins TRBV6-5 to TRBJ1-2; 8 bases match TRBD1. The CDR3 runs to 14 residues. CDR1 is MNHEY and CDR2 is SVGAGI in the germline V gene. The ends lost 6 bases at V and 8 bases at J; junction bases unmatched: 11. The DNA of the CDR3 is TGTGCCAGCAGCCTAGCAGGGGGCGCGTGGGGCTACACCTTC. This translates into CASSLAGGAWGYTF.

This clonotype appeared many times. This chain connects TRBV20-1 to TRBJ2-5; 9 bases match TRBD2. Germline CDR1 DFQATT, CDR2 SNEGSKA (reference sequence). Unmatched junction bases numbered 9, after V lost 5 bases and J lost 5 bases. This CDR3 region has 14 residues. The chain's CDR3 is CSAPVAGAHETQYF. The CDR3 nucleotides are TGCAGTGCTCCCGTAGCGGGAGCGCATGAGACCCAGTACTTC.

CDR3 protein: CASSLNGGETDTQYF. As DNA, the CDR3 is TGTGCCAGCAGCTTAAACGGGGGCGAGACAGATACGCAGTATTTT. The rearrangement uses TRBV7-2 and TRBJ2-3; D is possibly TRBD1 or TRBD2 (6 bases each). Germline loops: CDR1 SGHTA, CDR2 FQGNSA. V was trimmed by 2 bases and J by 3 bases, leaving 12 bases between them. The CDR3 spans 15 residues.

This clonotype was observed a handful of times. This chain connects TRBV20-1 to TRBJ1-6; D call uncertain. Trimming removed 3 bases from V and 9 bases from J, with 15 bases in between. Germline CDR1 DFQATT, CDR2 SNEGSKA (reference sequence). The CDR3 length is 14 residues. The DNA of the CDR3 is TGCAGTGCTAGTCGAGGACCCCAAGGTTCACCCCTCCACTTT. As protein: CSASRGPQGSPLHF.

This clonotype was counted many times. The chain has TRBV7-3 and TRBJ2-5; D remains ambiguous. The CDR3 consists of 13 residues. V gave up 5 bases and J gave up 5 bases, with 12 bases separating them. The germline gives CDR1 SGHTA, CDR2 FQGTGA. Written as DNA, the CDR3 is TGTGCCAGCAGCCTCAGACGGGCTGAGACCCAGTACTTC. It is translated as CASSLRRAETQYF.

The chain combines TRBV9 with TRBJ1-5; D not certain. Germline V gives CDR1 SGDLS, CDR2 YYNGEE. The CDR3 extends over 15 amino acids. V was trimmed by 4 bases and J by 5 bases, leaving 16 bases between them. The CDR3 reads CASSPQAGWDQPQHF. The CDR3 coding sequence is TGTGCCAGCAGCCCCCAGGCGGGTTGGGATCAGCCCCAGCATTTT.